One sample yielded the 6 T cell receptor beta chains listed below, sequenced in a study of T cell responses to AZD1222 COVID-19 vaccine (dated by TCRdb to the early 2020s). Library prep was done by the immunoSEQ multiplex PCR assay. In its TCRdb copy, this immuneACCESS table keeps in-frame sequences only and misses some clones. Where compared with another copy, unresolved V genes explain less than half of these, and the others have no known cause. This sample lists 150,000 to 200,000 clones; approximately 90% were detected once. The leading ten clones occupy under 5% of the sample. The sample's time point label, decoded: baseline before first vaccination. The sequencing here drew on peripheral blood, taken on day 0 of AZD1222 vaccination. These receptors were obtained from an adult in good health.

The chain couples TRBV12-3 or TRBV12-4 to TRBJ2-6, with D unresolved. The CDR3 runs to 13 residues. The V gene lost 3 bases and the J gene lost 4 bases, with 4 bases spanning the gap. The CDR3, as DNA: TGTGCCAGCAGTTTCGGAGGGGCCAACGTCCTGACTTTC. Residues: CASSFGGANVLTF.

V and J are TRBV3-1 (or the pseudogene TRBV3-2) and TRBJ2-1; no definite D call. V lost 1 base and J lost 0, with 4 bases in between. Germline CDR1 LGHDT, CDR2 YNNKEL (reference sequence). The CDR3 sequence is 14 residues long. CDR3 region: CASSQGGSYNEQFF. The DNA of the CDR3 is TGTGCCAGCAGCCAAGGGGGCTCCTACAATGAGCAGTTCTTC.

The genes are TRBV7-9 and TRBJ1-5, with a possible D match to TRBD1 (6 bases). The CDR3 length is 15 residues. V shed 5 bases and J shed 0 bases, with 11 bases lying between them. In germline, CDR1 is SEHNR, CDR2 FQNEAQ (reference sequence). DNA for the CDR3: TGTGCCAGCAGCCGAGAACAGGGTAGCAATCAGCCCCAGCATTTT. Translating it yields CASSREQGSNQPQHF.

The chain couples TRBV9 to TRBJ2-1; D remains ambiguous. The CDR3 is 15 residues long. Germline assignment: CDR1 SGDLS and CDR2 YYNGEE. The V end lost 1 base, the J end lost 9 bases, and 17 bases lay between the germline ends. Here the CDR3 reads CASSVLERSMGEQFF. The CDR3 DNA is TGTGCCAGCAGCGTACTAGAAAGGAGCATGGGTGAGCAGTTCTTC. Full variable domain (missing parts from reference TRBV9 and TRBJ2-1): DSGVTQTPKHLITATGQRVTLRCSPRSGDLSVYWYQQSLDQGLQFLIQYYNGEERAKGNILERFSAQQFPDLHSELNLSSLELGDSALYFCASSVLERSMGEQFFGPGTRLTVL.

The chain couples TRBV5-4 to TRBJ2-7, with D maybe TRBD2 (6 bases). Germline V lookup: CDR1 SGHNT, CDR2 YYREEE (reference sequence). The CDR3 is 14 residues long. Between the trimmed V and J ends, which lost 3 bases and 1 base, there was a span of 11 bases. The CDR3 DNA reads as TGTGCCAGCAGCTGGGGGGTTGCATCCTACGAGCAGTACTTC. This sequence encodes CASSWGVASYEQYF.

The chain links TRBV5-5 to TRBJ1-5; D unresolved. V shed 0 bases and J shed 8 bases, with 9 bases lying between them. Germline V gene data show CDR1 as SGHKS and CDR2 as YYEKEE (reference sequence). The CDR3 loop spans 13 amino acids. The CDR3 nucleotides are TGTGCCAGCAGCTTGGGAGCCAAGGAGCCCCAGCATTTT. Protein sequence: CASSLGAKEPQHF.